What follows is one T cell receptor (beta chain) and its context. Its antigen remains unidentified. V was pared by 2 bases and J by 0 bases, with 8 bases between. The CDR3 totals 15 residues. The V gene's germline CDR1 is MNHEY and CDR2 SVGAGI. The data were obtained in a study of OX40 agonist ivuxolimab in advanced cancers. Notes on the study in general: Some nonresponders likewise displayed low normalized T-cell clonal expansion.

Generated by immunoSEQ multiplex PCR, the TCRdb table keeps only in-frame clones and is missing some. The table records approximately 49,000 clones, about 85% of them present only once. This TCR came from an adult with an advanced solid tumor such as melanoma, head and neck, liver or kidney cancer. This chain uses TRBV6-5 with TRBJ1-3; D unresolved. The material was CD4+ or CD8+ T cells sorted from blood, obtained in a trial of the OX40 agonist ivuxolimab. DNA of the CDR3: TGTGCCAGCAGTTACAGCGACGTCTCTGGAAACACCATATATTTT. Residues: CASSYSDVSGNTIYF.